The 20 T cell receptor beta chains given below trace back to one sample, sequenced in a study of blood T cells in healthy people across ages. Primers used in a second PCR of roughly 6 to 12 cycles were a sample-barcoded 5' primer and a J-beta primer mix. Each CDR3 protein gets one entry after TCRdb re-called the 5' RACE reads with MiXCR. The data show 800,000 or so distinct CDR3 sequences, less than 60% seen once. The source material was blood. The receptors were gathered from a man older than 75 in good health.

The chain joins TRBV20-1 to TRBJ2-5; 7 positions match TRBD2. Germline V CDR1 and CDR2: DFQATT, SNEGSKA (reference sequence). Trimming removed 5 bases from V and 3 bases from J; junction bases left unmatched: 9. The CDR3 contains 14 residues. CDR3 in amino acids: CSAERGRAKETQYF. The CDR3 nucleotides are TGCAGTGCTGAGCGGGGACGCGCTAAAGAGACCCAGTACTTC.

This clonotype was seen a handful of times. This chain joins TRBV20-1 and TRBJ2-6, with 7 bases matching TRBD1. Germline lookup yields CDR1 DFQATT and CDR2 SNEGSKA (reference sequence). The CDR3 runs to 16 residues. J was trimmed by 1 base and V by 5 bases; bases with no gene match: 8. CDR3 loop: CSAPGDSRSGANVLTF. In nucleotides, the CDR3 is TGCAGTGCTCCTGGGGACAGTCGATCTGGGGCCAACGTCCTGACTTTC.

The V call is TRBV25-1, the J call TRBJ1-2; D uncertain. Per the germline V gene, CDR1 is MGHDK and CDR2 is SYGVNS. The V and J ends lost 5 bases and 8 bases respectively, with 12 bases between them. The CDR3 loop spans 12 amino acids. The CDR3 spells CASSLTRPGYTF. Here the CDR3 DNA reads TGTGCCAGCAGTCTGACGAGGCCAGGCTACACCTTC.

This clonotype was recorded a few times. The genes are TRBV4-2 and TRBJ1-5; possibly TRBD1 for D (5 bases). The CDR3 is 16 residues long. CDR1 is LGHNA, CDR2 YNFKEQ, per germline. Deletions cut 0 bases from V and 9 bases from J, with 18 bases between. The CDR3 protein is CASSQERVGDQTPQHF. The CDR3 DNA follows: TGTGCCAGCAGCCAAGAACGGGTGGGGGATCAGACGCCCCAGCATTTT.

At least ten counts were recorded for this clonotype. In DNA, the CDR3 is TGTGCCAGCTCACCACCGGGGATGGGGGGCGAGCAGTACTTC. Protein sequence: CASSPPGMGGEQYF. The J gene is TRBJ2-5, the V gene TRBV18; maybe TRBD2 (6 bases). With the DNA end fitting TRBJ2-7 better, the J assignment may be wrong. The CDR3 totals 14 residues. Germline V lookup: CDR1 KGHSH, CDR2 LQKENI.

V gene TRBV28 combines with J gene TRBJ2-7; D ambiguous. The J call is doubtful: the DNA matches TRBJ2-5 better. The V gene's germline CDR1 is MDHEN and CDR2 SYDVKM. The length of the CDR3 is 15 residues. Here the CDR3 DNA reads TGTGCCAGCAGGCCTGAGCTCCCCGTATTGGGGACCCAGTACTTC. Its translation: CASRPELPVLGTQYF.

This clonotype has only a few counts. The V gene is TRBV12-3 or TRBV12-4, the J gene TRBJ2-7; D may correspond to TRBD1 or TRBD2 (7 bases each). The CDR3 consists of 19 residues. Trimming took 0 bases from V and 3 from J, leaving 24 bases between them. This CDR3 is CASSLALGGGGFSSYEQYF. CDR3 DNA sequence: TGTGCCAGCAGTTTAGCGCTGGGAGGGGGCGGTTTTTCGAGCTACGAGCAGTACTTC.

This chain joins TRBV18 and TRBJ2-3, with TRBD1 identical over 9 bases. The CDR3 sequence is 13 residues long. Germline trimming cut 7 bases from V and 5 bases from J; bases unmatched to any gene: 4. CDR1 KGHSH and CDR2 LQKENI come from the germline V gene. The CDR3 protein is CASLPGQGDTQYF. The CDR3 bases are TGTGCCAGCTTACCGGGACAGGGAGATACGCAGTATTTT.

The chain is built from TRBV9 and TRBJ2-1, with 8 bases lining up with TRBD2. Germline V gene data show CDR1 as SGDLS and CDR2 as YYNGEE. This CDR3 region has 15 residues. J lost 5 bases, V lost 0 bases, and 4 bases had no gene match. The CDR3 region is CASSVVTLADNEQFF. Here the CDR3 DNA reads TGTGCCAGCAGCGTAGTCACACTAGCGGACAATGAGCAGTTCTTC.

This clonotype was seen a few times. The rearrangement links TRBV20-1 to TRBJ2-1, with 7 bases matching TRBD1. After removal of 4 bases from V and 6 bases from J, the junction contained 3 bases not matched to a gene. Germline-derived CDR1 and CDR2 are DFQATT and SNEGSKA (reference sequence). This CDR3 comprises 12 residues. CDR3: CSAITGVNEQFF. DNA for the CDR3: TGCAGTGCTATAACAGGGGTCAATGAGCAGTTCTTC.

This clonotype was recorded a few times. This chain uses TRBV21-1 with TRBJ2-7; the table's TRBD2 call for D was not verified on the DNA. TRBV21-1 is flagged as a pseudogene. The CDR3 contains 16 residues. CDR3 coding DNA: TGTGCCAGCAGCCTACTAGCGGGAGGGCCTTTCTACGAGCAGTACTTC. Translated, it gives CASSLLAGGPFYEQYF.

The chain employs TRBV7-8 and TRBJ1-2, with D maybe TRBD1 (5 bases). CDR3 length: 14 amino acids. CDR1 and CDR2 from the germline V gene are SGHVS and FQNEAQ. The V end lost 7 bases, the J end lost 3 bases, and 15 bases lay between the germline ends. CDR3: CASTSGRGHYGYTF. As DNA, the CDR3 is TGTGCCAGCACTTCAGGTCGGGGACACTATGGCTACACCTTC.

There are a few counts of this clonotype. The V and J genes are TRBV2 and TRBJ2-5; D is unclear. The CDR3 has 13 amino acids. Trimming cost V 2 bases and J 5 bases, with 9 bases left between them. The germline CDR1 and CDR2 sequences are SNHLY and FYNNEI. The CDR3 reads CASSEPLVETQYF. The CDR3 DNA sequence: TGTGCCAGCAGTGAACCCCTGGTCGAGACCCAGTACTTC.

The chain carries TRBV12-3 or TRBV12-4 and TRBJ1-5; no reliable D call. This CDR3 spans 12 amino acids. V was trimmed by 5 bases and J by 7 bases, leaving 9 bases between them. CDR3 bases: TGTGCCAGCAGTACCTCTCAACAGCCCCAGCATTTT. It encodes CASSTSQQPQHF.

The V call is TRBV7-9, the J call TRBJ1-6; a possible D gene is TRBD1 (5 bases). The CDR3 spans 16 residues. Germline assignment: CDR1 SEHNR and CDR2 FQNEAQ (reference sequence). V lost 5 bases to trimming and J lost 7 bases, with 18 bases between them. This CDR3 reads CASSVLPGGDNSPLHF. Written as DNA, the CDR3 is TGTGCCAGCAGCGTCCTCCCCGGCGGGGACAATTCACCCCTCCACTTT.

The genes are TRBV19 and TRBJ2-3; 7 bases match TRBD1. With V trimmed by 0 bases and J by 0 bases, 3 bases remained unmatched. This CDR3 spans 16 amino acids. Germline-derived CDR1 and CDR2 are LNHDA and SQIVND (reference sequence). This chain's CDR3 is CASSIDRDRSTDTQYF. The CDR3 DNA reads TGTGCCAGTAGTATAGATCGGGACAGAAGCACAGATACGCAGTATTTT.

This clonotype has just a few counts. CDR3 in DNA: TGTGCCAGCACCAGGGACTCTATGTTAGAGACCCAGTACTTC. It translates to CASTRDSMLETQYF. The V gene is TRBV9, the J gene TRBJ2-5, with a possible D match to TRBD2 (6 bases). The V end was cut by 6 bases, the J end by 4 bases, with 16 bases between. Germline V gene lookup returns CDR1 SGDLS and CDR2 YYNGEE. CDR3 length equals 14 residues. Supplemented by reference TRBV9 and TRBJ2-5, the full variable domain reads DSGVTQTPKHLITATGQRVTLRCSPRSGDLSVYWYQQSLDQGLQFLIQYYNGEERAKGNILERFSAQQFPDLHSELNLSSLELGDSALYFCASTRDSMLETQYFGPGTRLLVL.

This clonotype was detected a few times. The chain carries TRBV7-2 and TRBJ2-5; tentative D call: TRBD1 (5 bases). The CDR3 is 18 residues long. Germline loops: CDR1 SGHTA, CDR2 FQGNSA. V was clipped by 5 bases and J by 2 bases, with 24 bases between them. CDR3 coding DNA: TGTGCCAGCAGCCGAGGAATTGATCGTGACAGACCACAAGAGACCCAGTACTTC. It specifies CASSRGIDRDRPQETQYF.

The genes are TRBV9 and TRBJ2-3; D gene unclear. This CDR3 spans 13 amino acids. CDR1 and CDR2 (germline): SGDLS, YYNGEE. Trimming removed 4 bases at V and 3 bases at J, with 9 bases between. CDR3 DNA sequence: TGTGCCAGCAGCACCGTTCGGACAGATACGCAGTATTTT. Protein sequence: CASSTVRTDTQYF.

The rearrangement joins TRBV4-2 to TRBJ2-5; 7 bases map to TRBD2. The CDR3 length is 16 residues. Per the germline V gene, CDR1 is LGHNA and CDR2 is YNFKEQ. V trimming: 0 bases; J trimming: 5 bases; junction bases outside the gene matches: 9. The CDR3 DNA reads TGTGCCAGCAGCCAAGATGGGAGGGGTGGGTCGGAGACCCAGTACTTC. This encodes CASSQDGRGGSETQYF.